The clone carrying this TCR beta chain was counted only a few times. V was clipped by 4 bases and J by 6 bases, with 16 bases between them. The CDR3 has 14 residues. The germline V gene encodes CDR1 MDHEN and CDR2 SYDVKM. Only in-frame clones appear in the TCRdb table, and some are missing; sequencing was by immunoSEQ multiplex PCR. The table records about 120,000 clones, 65% to 90% of them present only once. The data derive from a study of blood T cell repertoires in COVID-19. Study overall: Both acute and convalescent COVID-19 samples were obtained from the United States, Italy and Spain. Sources were T cells, B-cell-depleted T cells, or PBMCs; the material itself was cDNA or gDNA.

The sequenced material came from peripheral blood. The receptor's source is a woman older than 75 with acute or convalescent COVID-19. The chain combines TRBV28 with TRBJ2-7; TRBD1 is a possible D gene (5 bases). Written as DNA, the CDR3 is TGTGCCAGCAGTTGTAAGGGGATCCGACTCGAGCAGTACGTC. It is translated as CASSCKGIRLEQYV.